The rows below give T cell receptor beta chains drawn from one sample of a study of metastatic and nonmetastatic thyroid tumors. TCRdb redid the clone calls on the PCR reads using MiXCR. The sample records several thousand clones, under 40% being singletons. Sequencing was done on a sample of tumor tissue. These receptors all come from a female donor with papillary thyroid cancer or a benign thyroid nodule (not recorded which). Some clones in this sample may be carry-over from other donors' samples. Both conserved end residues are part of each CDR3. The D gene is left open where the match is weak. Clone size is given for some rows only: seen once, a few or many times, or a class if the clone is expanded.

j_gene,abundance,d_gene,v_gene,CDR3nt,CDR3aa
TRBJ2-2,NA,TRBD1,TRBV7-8,TGTGCCAGCAGCCCTCGGGACAGAAACACCGGGGAGCTGTTTTTT,CASSPRDRNTGELFF
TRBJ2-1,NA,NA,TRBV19,TGTGCCAGTAGCATAGGTACCTCCTACAATGAGCAGTTCTTC,CASSIGTSYNEQFF
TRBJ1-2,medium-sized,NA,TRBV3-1,TGTGCCAGCAGCCAAGGGCGGACGGGGGGTCCCTATGGCTACACCTTC,CASSQGRTGGPYGYTF
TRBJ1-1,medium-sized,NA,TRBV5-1,TGCGCCAGCACCAGGGGTATGGAGACTGAAGCTTTCTTT,CASTRGMETEAFF
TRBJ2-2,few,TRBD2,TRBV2,TGTGCCAGCAGCGGGCTGGGGGGGGTGTACACCGGGGAGCTGTTTTTT,CASSGLGGVYTGELFF
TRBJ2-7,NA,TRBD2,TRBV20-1,TGCAGTGCTAGAGTGGACGGGAGGGCTGGCTACGAGCAGTACTTC,CSARVDGRAGYEQYF
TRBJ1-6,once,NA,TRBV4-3,TGCGCCAGCAGCCAAGATCTCCAAGCTTGGTCTCTCCACTTT,CASSQDLQAWSLHF
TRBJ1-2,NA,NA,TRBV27,TGTGCCAGCAGAATGGGGGCCTTCGATGGCTACACCTTC,CASRMGAFDGYTF
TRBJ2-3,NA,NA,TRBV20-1,TGCAGTGCTAGTAATCGGAAGGGGGCAGATACGCAGTATTTT,CSASNRKGADTQYF
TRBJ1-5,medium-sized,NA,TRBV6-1,TGTGCCAGCCACCCACAGGGAAACAATCAGCCCCAGCATTTT,CASHPQGNNQPQHF
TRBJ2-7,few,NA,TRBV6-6,TGTGCCAGCAGTTACAGAAGGGGCGGACTATACGAGCAGTACTTC,CASSYRRGGLYEQYF
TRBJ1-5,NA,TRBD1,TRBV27,TGTGCCAGCAGTCCACTCCAGGGGGTTAATCAGCCCCAGCATTTT,CASSPLQGVNQPQHF
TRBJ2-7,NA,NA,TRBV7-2,TGTGCCAGCAGCTTAGGGAGTATCGGCTACGAGCAGTACTTC,CASSLGSIGYEQYF
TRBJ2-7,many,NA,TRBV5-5,TGTGCCAGCAGCTTGGTTCAGGGGCACTCCTACGAGCAGTACTTC,CASSLVQGHSYEQYF
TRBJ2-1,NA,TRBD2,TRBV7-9,TGTGCCAGCCTCCTAGCGGGGGGGGAGCAGTTCTTC,CASLLAGGEQFF
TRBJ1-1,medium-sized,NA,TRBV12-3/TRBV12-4,TGTGCCAGCAGTCGGGGTCAGGGCGGTGGCACTGAAGCTTTCTTT,CASSRGQGGGTEAFF
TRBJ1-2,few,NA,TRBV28,TGTGCCAGCAGCTGCAGTATATATGCGGGCTACACCTTC,CASSCSIYAGYTF
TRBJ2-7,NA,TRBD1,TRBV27,TGTGCCAGCAGAAAAGGGACAGGGAATACCTACGAGCAGTACTTC,CASRKGTGNTYEQYF
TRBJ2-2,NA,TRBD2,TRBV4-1,TGCGCCAGCAGCCAACGCATAGCGGGAGGGGGTACCGGGGAGCTGTTTTTT,CASSQRIAGGGTGELFF
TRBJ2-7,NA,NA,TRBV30,TGTGCCTGGAGTGTTGGAGACGCCTACGAGCAGTACTTC,CAWSVGDAYEQYF
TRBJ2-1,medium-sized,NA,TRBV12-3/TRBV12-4,TGTGCCAGCATCACCCCCGGAGGTGAGCAGTTCTTC,CASITPGGEQFF
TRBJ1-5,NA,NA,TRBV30,TGTGCCTGGGGTACTGGGGGCAATCAGCCCCAGCATTTT,CAWGTGGNQPQHF
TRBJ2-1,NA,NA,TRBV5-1,TGCGCCAGCACTGAGTACGGGATTAACTACAATGAGCAGTTCTTC,CASTEYGINYNEQFF
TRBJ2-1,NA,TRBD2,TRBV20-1,TGCAGTGCTAGGTTAGCGGGGGGAAGCTCCTACAATGAGCAGTTCTTC,CSARLAGGSSYNEQFF
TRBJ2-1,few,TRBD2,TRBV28,TGTGCCAGCAGTCTAGCGGGAGACTACAATGAGCAGTTCTTC,CASSLAGDYNEQFF
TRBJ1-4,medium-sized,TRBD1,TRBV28,TGTGCCAGCAGTGGGACAGGGATTGCAACTAATGAAAAACTGTTTTTT,CASSGTGIATNEKLFF
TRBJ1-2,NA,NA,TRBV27,TGTGCCAGCAGGGGACCGACCTATGGCTACACCTTC,CASRGPTYGYTF
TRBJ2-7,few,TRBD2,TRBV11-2,TGTGCCAGCAGCCTCGCCGGGGGGGAGAACTACGAGCAGTACTTC,CASSLAGGENYEQYF
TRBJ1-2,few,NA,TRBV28,TGTGCCAGCAGTCCCCTGCGATGGGGCTACACCTTC,CASSPLRWGYTF
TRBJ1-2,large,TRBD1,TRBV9,TGTGCCAGCAGCCCCCGGACAGGGAGTACCTATGGCTACACCTTC,CASSPRTGSTYGYTF
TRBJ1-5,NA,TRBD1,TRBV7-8,TGTGCCAGCAGCGCAAAACCACGGGACAGGGTTAATCAGCCCCAGCATTTT,CASSAKPRDRVNQPQHF
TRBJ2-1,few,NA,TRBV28,TGTGCCAGCAGCCCTCATAGGGTGCAAACGAGAAATGAGCAGTTCTTC,CASSPHRVQTRNEQFF
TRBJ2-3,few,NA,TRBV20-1,TGCAGTGCTATTGGTACTGAGCGCACAGATACGCAGTATTTT,CSAIGTERTDTQYF
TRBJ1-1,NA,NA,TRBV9,TGTGCCAGCAGCGTAGCTAAAGGGGGCACTGAAGCTTTCTTT,CASSVAKGGTEAFF
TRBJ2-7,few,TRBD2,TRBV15,TGTGCCACCAGCCGAGGGACTAGCGGGAGCAACGAGCAGTACTTC,CATSRGTSGSNEQYF
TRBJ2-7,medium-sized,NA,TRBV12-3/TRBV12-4,TGTGCCAGCAGTTTTGGCAGAGCCTACGAGCAGTACTTC,CASSFGRAYEQYF
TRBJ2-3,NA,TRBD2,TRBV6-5,TGTGCCAGCAGTTCTAGCGGAGCTAGCACAGATACGCAGTATTTT,CASSSSGASTDTQYF
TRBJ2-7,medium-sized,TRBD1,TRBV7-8,TGTGCCAGCAGCTACCGGACAGGACGGAACTCCTACGAGCAGTACTTC,CASSYRTGRNSYEQYF
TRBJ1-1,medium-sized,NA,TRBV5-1,TGCGCCAGCAGCCTAATTCCATCAGGGGAAGGGATGAACACTGAAGCTTTCTTT,CASSLIPSGEGMNTEAFF
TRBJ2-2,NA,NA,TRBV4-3,TGCGCCAGCAGCCAAGTCGTGGCAGGGGCCGTCGGGGAGCTGTTTTTT,CASSQVVAGAVGELFF
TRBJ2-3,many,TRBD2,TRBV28,TGTGCCAGCAGTCCCCTAGGAACTAGCGGGGGGGCCCATAGCACAGATACGCAGTATTTT,CASSPLGTSGGAHSTDTQYF
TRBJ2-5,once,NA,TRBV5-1,TGCGCCAGCAGCTTTGGCAGGGTAGAGACCCAGTACTTC,CASSFGRVETQYF
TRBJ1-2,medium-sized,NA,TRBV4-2,TGTGCCAGCAGCCAAGAACCTCCCTCCGGGACACTCCTCGGTGGCTACACCTTC,CASSQEPPSGTLLGGYTF
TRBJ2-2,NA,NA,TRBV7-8,TGTGCCAGCAGTTTAAAGTGGGCGCACACCGGGGAGCTGTTTTTT,CASSLKWAHTGELFF
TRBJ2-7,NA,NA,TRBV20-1,TGCAGTGCTAATACCCTGGCCACGCTACAGTGGGAGCAGTACTTC,CSANTLATLQWEQYF
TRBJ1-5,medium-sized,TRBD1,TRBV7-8,TGTGCCAGCAGCTTAGCACAGGGGGGTGGCAATCAGCCCCAGCATTTT,CASSLAQGGGNQPQHF
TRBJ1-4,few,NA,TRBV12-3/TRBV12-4,TGTGCCAGCAGTGACTGGGGGAGGGGTGAAAAACTGTTTTTT,CASSDWGRGEKLFF
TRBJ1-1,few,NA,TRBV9,TGTGCCAGCAGCGGATCTAACACTGAAGCTTTCTTT,CASSGSNTEAFF
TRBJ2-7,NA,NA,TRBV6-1,TGTGCCACCCGGGACTTAACCTACGAGCAGTACTTC,CATRDLTYEQYF
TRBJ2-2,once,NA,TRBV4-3,TGCGCCAGCAGCCAAGATCCCGGGAACACCGGGGAGCTGTTTTTT,CASSQDPGNTGELFF
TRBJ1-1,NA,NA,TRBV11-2,TGTGCCAGCAGCTACCGGGGGCAGTTGAACACTGAAGCTTTCTTT,CASSYRGQLNTEAFF